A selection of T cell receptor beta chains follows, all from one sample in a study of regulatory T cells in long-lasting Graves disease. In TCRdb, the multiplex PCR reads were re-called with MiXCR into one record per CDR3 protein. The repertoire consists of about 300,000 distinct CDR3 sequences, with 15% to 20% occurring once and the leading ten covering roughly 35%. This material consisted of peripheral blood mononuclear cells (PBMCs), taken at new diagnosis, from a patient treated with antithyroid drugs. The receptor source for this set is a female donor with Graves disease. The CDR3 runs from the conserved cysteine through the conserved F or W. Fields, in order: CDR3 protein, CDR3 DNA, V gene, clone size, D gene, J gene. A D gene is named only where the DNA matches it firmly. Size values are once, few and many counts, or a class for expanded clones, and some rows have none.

CDR3aa: CASSTPGHSDTEAFF
CDR3nt: TGTGCCAGCAGTACCCCGGGACACTCGGACACTGAAGCTTTCTTT
v_gene: TRBV28
abundance: many
d_gene: .
j_gene: TRBJ1-1

CDR3aa: CASSLRSLAGGYNEQFF
CDR3nt: TGTGCCAGCAGTTTACGATCCCTGGCCGGGGGGTACAATGAGCAGTTCTTC
v_gene: TRBV12-3/TRBV12-4
abundance: .
d_gene: TRBD2
j_gene: TRBJ2-1

CDR3aa: CASSLKGVAGTSEQETQYF
CDR3nt: TGTGCCAGCAGCTTAAAGGGGGTGGCCGGGACTAGCGAACAAGAGACCCAGTACTTC
v_gene: TRBV7-9
abundance: few
d_gene: TRBD2
j_gene: TRBJ2-5

CDR3aa: CASSPYSGQTGNEQFF
CDR3nt: TGCGCCAGCAGCCCATATAGCGGGCAGACGGGCAATGAGCAGTTCTTC
v_gene: TRBV5-1
abundance: once
d_gene: TRBD2
j_gene: TRBJ2-1

CDR3aa: CASRHTGGRDTQYF
CDR3nt: TGTGCCAGCAGACACACGGGGGGGCGGGATACGCAGTATTTT
v_gene: TRBV12-3/TRBV12-4
abundance: .
d_gene: TRBD2
j_gene: TRBJ2-3

CDR3aa: CASSLTAGGQEAFF
CDR3nt: TGTGCCAGCAGCTTAACGGCTGGGGGCCAGGAAGCTTTCTTT
v_gene: TRBV7-3
abundance: many
d_gene: .
j_gene: TRBJ1-1

CDR3aa: CASSLEASFNTDTQYF
CDR3nt: TGTGCCAGCAGCTTGGAGGCTAGCTTTAACACAGATACGCAGTATTTT
v_gene: TRBV5-5
abundance: few
d_gene: .
j_gene: TRBJ2-3

CDR3aa: CASSLVGRSPLHF
CDR3nt: TGCGCCAGCAGCTTGGTGGGGCGTTCACCCCTCCACTTT
v_gene: TRBV5-1
abundance: many
d_gene: .
j_gene: TRBJ1-6

CDR3aa: CASSVKPLAGTTQYF
CDR3nt: TGTGCCAGCAGTGTTAAACCCCTAGCGGGAACTACGCAGTATTTT
v_gene: TRBV6-4
abundance: few
d_gene: TRBD2
j_gene: TRBJ2-3

CDR3aa: CAISLTVPYEQYF
CDR3nt: TGTGCCATCAGCCTGACAGTGCCCTACGAGCAGTACTTC
v_gene: TRBV10-3
abundance: many
d_gene: .
j_gene: TRBJ2-7

CDR3aa: CVTSRARPGEQFF
CDR3nt: TGTGTCACCAGCAGAGCCAGACCTGGCGAGCAGTTCTTC
v_gene: TRBV15
abundance: many
d_gene: .
j_gene: TRBJ2-1

CDR3aa: CSARDPSGHYNEQFF
CDR3nt: TGCAGTGCTAGAGATCCGAGCGGGCATTACAATGAGCAGTTCTTC
v_gene: TRBV20-1
abundance: .
d_gene: .
j_gene: TRBJ2-1

CDR3aa: CASSLYIAGGPTGELFF
CDR3nt: TGTGCCAGCAGTTTATACATAGCGGGAGGGCCAACCGGGGAGCTGTTTTTT
v_gene: TRBV28
abundance: .
d_gene: TRBD2
j_gene: TRBJ2-2

CDR3aa: CSARAGQEGGTGELFF
CDR3nt: TGCAGTGCTAGAGCAGGGCAGGAGGGTGGCACCGGGGAGCTGTTTTTT
v_gene: TRBV20-1
abundance: many
d_gene: .
j_gene: TRBJ2-2

CDR3aa: CSARARSRDAGELFF
CDR3nt: TGCAGTGCTAGAGCTCGGAGCCGGGACGCCGGGGAGCTGTTTTTT
v_gene: TRBV20-1
abundance: many
d_gene: .
j_gene: TRBJ2-2

CDR3aa: CASTFGTSGTSSYNEQFF
CDR3nt: TGTGCCAGCACCTTCGGGACTAGCGGAACCTCCTCCTACAATGAGCAGTTCTTC
v_gene: TRBV12-3/TRBV12-4
abundance: many
d_gene: TRBD2
j_gene: TRBJ2-1

CDR3aa: CASSQDRSVWMFGYGYTF
CDR3nt: TGTGCCAGCAGCCAAGATCGATCGGTCTGGATGTTTGGGTATGGCTACACCTTC
v_gene: TRBV4-1
abundance: many
d_gene: .
j_gene: TRBJ1-2

CDR3aa: CSAQTGRGQPQHF
CDR3nt: TGCAGTGCTCAGACAGGGCGAGGTCAGCCCCAGCATTTT
v_gene: TRBV20-1
abundance: .
d_gene: TRBD1
j_gene: TRBJ1-5

CDR3aa: CSAADSPGLGYEQYF
CDR3nt: TGCAGCGCGGCGGACAGTCCGGGACTAGGGTACGAGCAGTACTTC
v_gene: TRBV29-1
abundance: many
d_gene: TRBD2
j_gene: TRBJ2-7

CDR3aa: CASTPTGGDNEKLFF
CDR3nt: TGTGCCAGCACCCCGACGGGAGGGGATAATGAAAAACTGTTTTTT
v_gene: TRBV6-1
abundance: many
d_gene: .
j_gene: TRBJ1-4

CDR3aa: CSAPVWNTEAFF
CDR3nt: TGCAGTGCTCCAGTCTGGAACACTGAAGCTTTCTTT
v_gene: TRBV20-1
abundance: many
d_gene: .
j_gene: TRBJ1-1

CDR3aa: CSVGTGGLYEQYF
CDR3nt: TGCAGTGTCGGGACAGGGGGCCTCTACGAGCAGTACTTC
v_gene: TRBV20-1
abundance: .
d_gene: TRBD1
j_gene: TRBJ2-7

CDR3aa: CSARVIGANTEAFF
CDR3nt: TGCAGTGCTAGAGTGATAGGAGCGAACACTGAAGCTTTCTTT
v_gene: TRBV20-1
abundance: .
d_gene: .
j_gene: TRBJ1-1

CDR3aa: CASTSGRSYTGELFF
CDR3nt: TGTGCCAGCACGAGCGGGAGATCGTACACCGGGGAGCTGTTTTTT
v_gene: TRBV9
abundance: many
d_gene: TRBD2
j_gene: TRBJ2-2

CDR3aa: CASGHQGNEKLFF
CDR3nt: TGTGCCAGCGGGCATCAGGGGAATGAAAAACTGTTTTTT
v_gene: TRBV7-6
abundance: few
d_gene: .
j_gene: TRBJ1-4

CDR3aa: CASSSKQGNYEQYF
CDR3nt: TGTGCCAGCAGCTCGAAACAGGGTAACTACGAGCAGTACTTC
v_gene: TRBV5-8
abundance: few
d_gene: .
j_gene: TRBJ2-7

CDR3aa: CATSEPSGREQYF
CDR3nt: TGTGCCACCAGTGAGCCTAGCGGGCGCGAGCAGTACTTC
v_gene: TRBV24-1
abundance: many
d_gene: TRBD2
j_gene: TRBJ2-7

CDR3aa: CASSPERSSRSEAFF
CDR3nt: TGCGCCAGCAGCCCCGAACGAAGCTCACGGTCTGAAGCTTTCTTT
v_gene: TRBV5-1
abundance: many
d_gene: .
j_gene: TRBJ1-1

CDR3aa: CASSLDRGLSYEQYF
CDR3nt: TGCGCCAGCAGCTTGGACAGGGGGCTATCTTACGAGCAGTACTTC
v_gene: TRBV5-1
abundance: .
d_gene: TRBD1
j_gene: TRBJ2-7

CDR3aa: CASGPRSRREGRTGELFF
CDR3nt: TGTGCCAGCGGACCACGGTCCAGGCGGGAGGGCCGCACCGGGGAGCTGTTTTTT
v_gene: TRBV12-3/TRBV12-4
abundance: many
d_gene: TRBD2
j_gene: TRBJ2-2

CDR3aa: CASSEEGEKLFF
CDR3nt: TGTGCCAGCAGTGAAGAGGGTGAAAAACTGTTTTTT
v_gene: TRBV2
abundance: .
d_gene: .
j_gene: TRBJ1-4

CDR3aa: CASSLIPGSYEQYF
CDR3nt: TGTGCCAGCAGTTTAATTCCGGGCTCCTACGAGCAGTACTTC
v_gene: TRBV12-3/TRBV12-4
abundance: many
d_gene: .
j_gene: TRBJ2-7

CDR3aa: CASSDTGPGYNEQFF
CDR3nt: TGTGCCAGCAGCGACACAGGGCCCGGTTACAATGAGCAGTTCTTC
v_gene: TRBV9
abundance: many
d_gene: .
j_gene: TRBJ2-1

CDR3aa: CASSMTGSSYEQYF
CDR3nt: TGTGCCAGCAGCATGACAGGGAGCTCCTACGAGCAGTACTTC
v_gene: TRBV9
abundance: many
d_gene: TRBD1
j_gene: TRBJ2-7

CDR3aa: CASRRRWNTEAFF
CDR3nt: TGTGCCAGCAGGCGACGTTGGAACACTGAAGCTTTCTTT
v_gene: TRBV5-1
abundance: few
d_gene: .
j_gene: TRBJ1-1

CDR3aa: CASSQEKREADTQYF
CDR3nt: TGTGCCAGCAGCCAAGAAAAGCGGGAAGCAGATACGCAGTATTTT
v_gene: TRBV3-1
abundance: many
d_gene: TRBD2
j_gene: TRBJ2-3

CDR3aa: CSAKGQGAWGYTF
CDR3nt: TGCAGTGCAAAGGGACAGGGGGCATGGGGCTACACCTTC
v_gene: TRBV20-1
abundance: .
d_gene: TRBD1
j_gene: TRBJ1-2

CDR3aa: CASSVGHASGIGTDTQYF
CDR3nt: TGTGCCAGCAGCGTAGGTCACGCTAGCGGGATAGGGACAGATACGCAGTATTTT
v_gene: TRBV9
abundance: many
d_gene: TRBD2
j_gene: TRBJ2-3

CDR3aa: CASSDQGEGQPQHF
CDR3nt: TGTGCCAGCAGTGATCAGGGGGAAGGTCAGCCCCAGCATTTT
v_gene: TRBV6-1
abundance: many
d_gene: TRBD1
j_gene: TRBJ1-5

CDR3aa: CASSYSITDSYEQYF
CDR3nt: TGTGCCAGCAGTTACTCGATAACTGACTCCTACGAGCAGTACTTC
v_gene: TRBV6-2/TRBV6-3
abundance: many
d_gene: .
j_gene: TRBJ2-7

CDR3aa: CASSPGRGNTGELFF
CDR3nt: TGTGCCAGCAGCCCGGGACGGGGGAACACCGGGGAGCTGTTTTTT
v_gene: TRBV2
abundance: many
d_gene: .
j_gene: TRBJ2-2

CDR3aa: CASSIDGSYEQYF
CDR3nt: TGTGCCAGTAGTATAGACGGATCCTACGAGCAGTACTTC
v_gene: TRBV19
abundance: many
d_gene: .
j_gene: TRBJ2-7

CDR3aa: CASSRGQGHYNTEAFF
CDR3nt: TGTGCCAGCAGCCGGGGACAGGGTCATTACAACACTGAAGCTTTCTTT
v_gene: TRBV5-4
abundance: many
d_gene: TRBD1
j_gene: TRBJ1-1

CDR3aa: CASWGGGDEQYF
CDR3nt: TGTGCCAGTTGGGGAGGGGGCGACGAGCAGTACTTC
v_gene: TRBV6-2/TRBV6-3
abundance: .
d_gene: .
j_gene: TRBJ2-7

CDR3aa: CASSPGTGGVDEQYF
CDR3nt: TGTGCCAGCTCCCCCGGGACAGGGGGCGTCGACGAGCAGTACTTC
v_gene: TRBV18
abundance: many
d_gene: TRBD1
j_gene: TRBJ2-7

CDR3aa: CSVKTGQAFYEQYF
CDR3nt: TGCAGTGTTAAAACGGGACAGGCATTCTACGAGCAGTACTTC
v_gene: TRBV20-1
abundance: many
d_gene: TRBD1
j_gene: TRBJ2-7

CDR3aa: CASSPGTGGTTTNEKLFF
CDR3nt: TGTGCCAGCAGCCCAGGGACAGGGGGCACAACGACTAATGAAAAACTGTTTTTT
v_gene: TRBV9
abundance: many
d_gene: TRBD1
j_gene: TRBJ1-4

CDR3aa: CASSSWGTSSDNEQFF
CDR3nt: TGTGCCAGCAGCTCATGGGGGACTAGCAGCGACAATGAGCAGTTCTTC
v_gene: TRBV7-6
abundance: many
d_gene: TRBD2
j_gene: TRBJ2-1

CDR3aa: CASSTKRDGYNEQFF
CDR3nt: TGTGCCAGCAGTACTAAGCGGGATGGTTACAATGAGCAGTTCTTC
v_gene: TRBV28
abundance: many
d_gene: TRBD2
j_gene: TRBJ2-1